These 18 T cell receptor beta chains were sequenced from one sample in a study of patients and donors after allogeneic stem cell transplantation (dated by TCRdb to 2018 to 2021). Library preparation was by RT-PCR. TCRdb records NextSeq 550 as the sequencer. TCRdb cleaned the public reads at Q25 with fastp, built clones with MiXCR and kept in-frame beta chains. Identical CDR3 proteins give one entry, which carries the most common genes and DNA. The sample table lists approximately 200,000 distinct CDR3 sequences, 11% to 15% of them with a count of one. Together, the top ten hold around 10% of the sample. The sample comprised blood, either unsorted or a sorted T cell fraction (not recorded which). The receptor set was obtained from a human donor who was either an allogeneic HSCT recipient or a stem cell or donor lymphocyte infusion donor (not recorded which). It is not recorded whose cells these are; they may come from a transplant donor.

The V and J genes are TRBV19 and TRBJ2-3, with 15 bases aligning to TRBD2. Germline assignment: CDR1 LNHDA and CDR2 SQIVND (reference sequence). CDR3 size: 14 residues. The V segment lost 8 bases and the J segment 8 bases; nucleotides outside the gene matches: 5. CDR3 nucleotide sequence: TGTGCCAGTGGGGAGGGACTAGCGGGAGGTACGCAGTATTTT. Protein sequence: CASGEGLAGGTQYF. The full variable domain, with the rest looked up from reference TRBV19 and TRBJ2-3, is DGGITQSPKYLFRKEGQNVTLSCEQNLNHDAMYWYRQDPGQGLRLIYYSQIVNDFQKGDIAEGYSVSREKKESFPLTVTSAQKNPTAFYLCASGEGLAGGTQYFGPGTRLTVL.

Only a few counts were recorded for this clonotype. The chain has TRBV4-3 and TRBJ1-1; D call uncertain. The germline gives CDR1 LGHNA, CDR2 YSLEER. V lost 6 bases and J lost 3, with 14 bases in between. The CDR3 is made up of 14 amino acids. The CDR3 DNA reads TGCGCCAGCAGATCTAGCGGGAAAGACACTGAAGCTTTCTTT. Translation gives CASRSSGKDTEAFF.

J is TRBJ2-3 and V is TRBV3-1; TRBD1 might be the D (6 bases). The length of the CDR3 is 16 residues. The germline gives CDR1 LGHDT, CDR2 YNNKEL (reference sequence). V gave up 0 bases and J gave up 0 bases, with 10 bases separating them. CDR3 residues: CASSQDSGHSTDTQYF. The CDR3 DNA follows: TGTGCCAGCAGCCAAGATTCGGGACACAGCACAGATACGCAGTATTTT.

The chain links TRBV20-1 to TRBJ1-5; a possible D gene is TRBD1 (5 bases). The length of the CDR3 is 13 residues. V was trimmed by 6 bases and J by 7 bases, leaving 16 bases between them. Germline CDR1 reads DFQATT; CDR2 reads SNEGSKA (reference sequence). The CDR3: CSAYGVGDQPQHF. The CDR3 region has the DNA TGCAGTGCCTACGGGGTCGGGGACCAGCCCCAGCATTTT.

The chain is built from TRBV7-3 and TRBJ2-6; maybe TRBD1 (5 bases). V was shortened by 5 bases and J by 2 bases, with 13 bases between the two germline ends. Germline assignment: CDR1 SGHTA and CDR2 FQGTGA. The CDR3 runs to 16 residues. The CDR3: CASSEQGLPGANVLTF. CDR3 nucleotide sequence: TGTGCCAGCAGCGAGCAGGGCCTCCCTGGGGCCAACGTCCTGACTTTC.

For the CDR3, the DNA is TGCAGCGTTGTTTTTGGGGGGATCGAGCAGTACTTC. Encoded protein: CSVVFGGIEQYF. V usage is TRBV29-1 and J usage is TRBJ2-7, with D perhaps TRBD2 (6 bases). Trimming cost V 4 bases and J 6 bases, with 13 bases left between them. Germline loops: CDR1 SQVTM, CDR2 ANQGSEA. This CDR3 comprises 12 residues.

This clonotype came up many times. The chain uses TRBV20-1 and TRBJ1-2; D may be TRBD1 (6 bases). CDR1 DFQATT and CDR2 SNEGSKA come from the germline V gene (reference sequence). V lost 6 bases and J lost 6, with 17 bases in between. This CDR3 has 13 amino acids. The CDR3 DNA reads TGCAGTGCGACCCCAGGGGTGAGGGATGGCTACACCTTC. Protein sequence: CSATPGVRDGYTF.

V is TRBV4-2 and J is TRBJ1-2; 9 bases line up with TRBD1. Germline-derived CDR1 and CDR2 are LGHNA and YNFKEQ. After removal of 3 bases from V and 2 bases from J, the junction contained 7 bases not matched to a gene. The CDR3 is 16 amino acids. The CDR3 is CASSQRGQGENYGYTF. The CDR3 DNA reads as TGTGCCAGCAGCCAGAGGGGACAGGGAGAAAACTATGGCTACACCTTC.

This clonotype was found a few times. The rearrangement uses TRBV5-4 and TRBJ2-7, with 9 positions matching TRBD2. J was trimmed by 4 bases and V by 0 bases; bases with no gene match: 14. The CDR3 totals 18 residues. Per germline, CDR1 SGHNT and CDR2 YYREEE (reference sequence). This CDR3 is CASSLDRFGGGAVYEQYF. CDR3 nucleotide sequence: TGTGCCAGCAGCTTGGATCGGTTCGGCGGGGGGGCCGTTTACGAGCAGTACTTC.

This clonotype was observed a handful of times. The CDR3 region has the DNA TGTGCCATCAGTGAGTCGTTCGGGGGCCGGTATAATTCACCCCTCCACTTT. It is translated as CAISESFGGRYNSPLHF. This chain uses TRBV10-3 with TRBJ1-6, with D possibly matching TRBD1 (6 bases). This CDR3 contains 17 residues. V lost 0 bases and J 4 bases, leaving 13 bases between the germline ends. The germline CDR1 and CDR2 sequences are ENHRY and SYGVKD.

The CDR3 sequence: CASSLEGGLSYNEQFF. The DNA for the CDR3 is TGTGCCAGCAGCTTGGAGGGGGGGCTCTCCTACAATGAGCAGTTCTTC. J is TRBJ2-1 and V is TRBV5-4, with a weak D call TRBD2 (7 bases). This CDR3 spans 16 amino acids. The germline V gene has CDR1 SGHNT and CDR2 YYREEE (reference sequence). The V and J ends lost 0 bases and 0 bases respectively, with 10 bases between them.

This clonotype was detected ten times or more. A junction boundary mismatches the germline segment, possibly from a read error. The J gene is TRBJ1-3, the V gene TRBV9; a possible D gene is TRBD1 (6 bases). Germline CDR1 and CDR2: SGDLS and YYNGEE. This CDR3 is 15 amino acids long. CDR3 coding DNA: TGTGCCAGCAGCCGCGTGGGGGCCTCTGGCAACACCATATATTTT. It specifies CASSRVGASGNTIYF.

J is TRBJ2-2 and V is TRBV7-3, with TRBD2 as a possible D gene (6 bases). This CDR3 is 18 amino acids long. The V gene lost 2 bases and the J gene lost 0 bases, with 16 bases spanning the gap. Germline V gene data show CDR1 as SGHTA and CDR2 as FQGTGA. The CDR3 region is CASSLFGRASANTGELFF. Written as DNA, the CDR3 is TGTGCCAGCAGCTTATTCGGTCGGGCTAGCGCGAACACCGGGGAGCTGTTTTTT.

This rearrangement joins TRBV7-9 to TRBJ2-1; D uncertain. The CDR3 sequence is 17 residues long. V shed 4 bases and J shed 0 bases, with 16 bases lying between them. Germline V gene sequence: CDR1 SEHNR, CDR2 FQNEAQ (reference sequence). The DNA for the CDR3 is TGTGCCAGCAGCTCCAGCCAAGGGCGTTACTCCTACAATGAGCAGTTCTTC. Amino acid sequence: CASSSSQGRYSYNEQFF. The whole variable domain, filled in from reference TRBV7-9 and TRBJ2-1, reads DTGVSQNPRHKITKRGQNVTFRCDPISEHNRLYWYRQTLGQGPEFLTYFQNEAQLEKSRLLSDRFSAERPKGSFSTLEIQRTEQGDSAMYLCASSSSQGRYSYNEQFFGPGTRLTVL.

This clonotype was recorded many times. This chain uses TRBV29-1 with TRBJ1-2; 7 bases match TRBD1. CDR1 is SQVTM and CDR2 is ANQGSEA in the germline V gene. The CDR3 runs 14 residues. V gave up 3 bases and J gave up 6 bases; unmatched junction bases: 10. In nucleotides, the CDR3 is TGCAGCGTTGACCATAGAGGGGGCAGTAATGGCTACACCTTC. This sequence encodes CSVDHRGGSNGYTF.

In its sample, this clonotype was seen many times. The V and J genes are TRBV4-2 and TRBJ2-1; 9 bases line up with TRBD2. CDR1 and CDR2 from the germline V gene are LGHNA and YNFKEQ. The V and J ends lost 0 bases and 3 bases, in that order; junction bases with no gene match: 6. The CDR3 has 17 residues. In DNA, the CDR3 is TGTGCCAGCAGCCAAGATCCTGGCGGGGGGGTCTACAATGAGCAGTTCTTC. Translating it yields CASSQDPGGGVYNEQFF.

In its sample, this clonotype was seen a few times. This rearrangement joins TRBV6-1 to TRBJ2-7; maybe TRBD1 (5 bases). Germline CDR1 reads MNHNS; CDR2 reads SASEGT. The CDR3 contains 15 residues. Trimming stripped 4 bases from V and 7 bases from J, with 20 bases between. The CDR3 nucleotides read TGTGCCAGCAGTGTCGTTCCAGGTCCCCCAGGGGAGCAGTACTTC. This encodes CASSVVPGPPGEQYF.

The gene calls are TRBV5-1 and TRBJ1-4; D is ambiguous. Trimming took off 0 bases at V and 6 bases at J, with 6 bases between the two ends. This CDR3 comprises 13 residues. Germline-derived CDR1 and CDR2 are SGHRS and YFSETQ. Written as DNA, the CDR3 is TGCGCCAGCAGCTTGGCCACGGATGAAAAACTGTTTTTT. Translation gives CASSLATDEKLFF.